This TCR beta chain is from a study of neurological immune-mediated disorders. Time point defined: longitudinal time-point 3. MiXCR was run by TCRdb on the 5' RACE reads, yielding one entry per CDR3 protein. There are about 84,000 distinct CDR3 sequences in the sample; 4.3% occur only once, and around 5% lies in the top ten. Trimming pared 2 bases from V and 4 bases from J, leaving 12 bases between. Looked up from germline, CDR1 is SGHDN and CDR2 is FVKESK. There are 15 residues in the CDR3. This clonotype was seen ten or more times. This TCR was recovered from a woman aged 60 to 75 with multiple sclerosis. The sample was PBMCs. V and J are TRBV14 and TRBJ2-1; the D is unclear. CDR3 loop: CASSQYNHPYNEQFF. The CDR3 bases are TGTGCCAGCAGCCAATACAACCACCCTTACAATGAGCAGTTCTTC.